The sequence of this TCR beta chain was determined in a study of T cell responses to AZD1222 COVID-19 vaccine. TCRdb's copy holds only in-frame clones and misses some; the assay was immunoSEQ multiplex PCR. The sample has some 99,000 clones, around 87% seen once. As for this clone: Its antigen remains unknown.

Whole-study results and caveats: Unmutated variant regions are reportedly targeted by nearly half of spike-specific TCRs. The repertoires were collected only after the peak T cell response.

The source material was peripheral blood, sampled 28 days after the second AZD1222 dose. The sequence was collected from an adult who received the AZD1222 COVID-19 vaccine.

CDR3 residues: CASSYGTGGSSYEQYF. DNA of the CDR3: TGCGCCAGCAGCTACGGGACAGGGGGCTCCTCATACGAGCAGTACTTC. This sequence joins TRBV5-1 and TRBJ2-7, with 12 positions matching TRBD1. CDR1 is SGHRS, CDR2 YFSETQ, per germline. With V trimmed by 3 bases and J by 4 bases, 8 bases remained unmatched. The CDR3 contains 16 residues.